The entry below gives a single T cell receptor beta chain sequence along with its context. Its antigen has not been determined. No base qualities exist here, and no much larger clone lies one base off it. The sample comes from a study of blood T cell repertoires in COVID-19 (dated by TCRdb to about 2020). Some background on the complete study: Collaborator samples came from the United States, Italy and Spain and covered acute and convalescent phases of COVID-19. The material from the prospective study consisted of cDNA or gDNA derived from T cells, B-cell-depleted T cells, or PBMCs. Deeply sampled blood TCRbeta repertoires from subjects exposed to, actively infected with, or recovered from COVID-19 were included in the dataset. The repertoires were released in a freely available public database meant as a resource for research on the immune response to SARS-CoV-2. The samples were drawn from two sources: the first 160 participants of the ongoing ImmuneRACE study, and 1,000 to 1,500 subjects contributed by 6 global collaborators. Nearly every sample came with metadata listing a de-identified subject ID, COVID-19 status, age in years and sex. Where available, HLA class I and class II types were obtained from metadata supplied by the sample provider rather than from assay-based typing. The full study reports these points: The quantity of clinical and demographic metadata differed by source and by participant and was supplied without curation.

Collaborating institutions collected whole blood in K2EDTA tubes following their own protocols. For TCRbeta analysis, collaborator samples were shipped as frozen whole blood, as isolated PBMCs, or as DNA extracted from either sample type. The CDR3 contains 16 residues, cysteine and phenylalanine counted. The retained sequence is limited to the CDR3, 48 bases, with the frame set at the first base. CDR1 is given as SGHRS and CDR2 as YFSETQ, both from the germline V gene. V ends up 0 bases short and J 8 bases short, with an unmatched junction base count of 6. The immunoSEQ Assay, a bias-controlled multiplex PCR, was used to amplify TCRbeta CDR3 regions from genomic DNA. On the study's bioinformatics: Within the assay, amplification of reference gene primers was used to estimate how many nucleated cells each sample contained. Sequence reads were collapsed and filtered to measure the absolute abundance of every unique TCRbeta CDR3 rearrangement. For each sample, productive Simpson clonality was calculated as the square root of Simpson's diversity index across productive rearrangements. The immuneACCESS repertoire file appears here via TCRdb, limited to in-frame rearrangements. These files lack a portion of the clones; in checked studies, under half of the deficit traces to unresolved V genes, and the cause of the others is not known. That table furnishes V, J and clone size, whereas the DNA furnished D and trimming. For this sample there are about 44,000 clones; around 87% appear just once. The top ten clones comprise roughly 25% of the sample.

The specimen sequenced was peripheral blood. In this chain, TRBV5-1 is recombined with TRBJ2-1; 12 bases in between match TRBD2. The origin of this receptor is a woman older than 75 in a cohort sampled during active or convalescent COVID-19. Read as DNA, the sequence is TGCGCCAGCAGCTTGGCCACTAGCGGGAGGCCCGATGAGCAGTTCTTC. This codes for CASSLATSGRPDEQFF.